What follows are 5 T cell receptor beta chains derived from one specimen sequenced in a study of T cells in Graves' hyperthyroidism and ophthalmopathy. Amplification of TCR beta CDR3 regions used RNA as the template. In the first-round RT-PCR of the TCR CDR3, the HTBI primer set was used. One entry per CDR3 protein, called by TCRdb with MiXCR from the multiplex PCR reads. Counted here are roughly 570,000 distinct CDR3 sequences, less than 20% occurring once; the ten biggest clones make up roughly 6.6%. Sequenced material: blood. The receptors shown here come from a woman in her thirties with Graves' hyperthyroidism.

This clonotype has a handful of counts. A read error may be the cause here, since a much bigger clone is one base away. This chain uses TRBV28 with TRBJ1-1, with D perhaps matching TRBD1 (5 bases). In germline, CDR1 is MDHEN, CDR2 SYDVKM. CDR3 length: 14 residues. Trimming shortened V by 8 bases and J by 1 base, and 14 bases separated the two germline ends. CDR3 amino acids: CASGPGRGNTEAFF. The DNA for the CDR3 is TGTGCCAGCGGTCCGGGACGGGGGAACACTGAAGCTTTCTTT.

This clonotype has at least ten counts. The DNA for the CDR3 is TGTGCCAGCAGTTTAGGGACAGGGAACAATGAGCAGTTCTTC. Protein product: CASSLGTGNNEQFF. V is TRBV12-3 or TRBV12-4 and J is TRBJ2-1; 8 bases agree with TRBD1. J gave up 5 bases and V 1 base, and 1 base lay outside the gene matches. CDR3 length: 14 residues.

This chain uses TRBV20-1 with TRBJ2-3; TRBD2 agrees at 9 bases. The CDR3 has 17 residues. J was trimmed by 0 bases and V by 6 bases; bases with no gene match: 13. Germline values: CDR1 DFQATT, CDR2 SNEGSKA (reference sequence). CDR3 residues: CSASTSGAHPSTDTQYF. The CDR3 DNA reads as TGCAGTGCCTCGACTAGCGGAGCCCACCCTAGCACAGATACGCAGTATTTT.

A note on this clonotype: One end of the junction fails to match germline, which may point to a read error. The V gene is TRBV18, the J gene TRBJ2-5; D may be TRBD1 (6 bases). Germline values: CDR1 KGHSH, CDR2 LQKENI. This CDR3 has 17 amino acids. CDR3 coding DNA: TGTGCCAGCTCACCCGCCGTGGGGGCCTTGTACCAAGAGCCCCAGTACTTC. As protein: CASSPAVGALYQEPQYF.

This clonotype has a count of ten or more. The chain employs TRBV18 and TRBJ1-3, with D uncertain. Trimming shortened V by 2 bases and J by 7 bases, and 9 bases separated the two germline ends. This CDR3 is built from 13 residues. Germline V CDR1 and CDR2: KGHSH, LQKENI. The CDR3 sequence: CASSPYDWNTIYF. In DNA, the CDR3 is TGTGCCAGCTCACCATACGACTGGAACACCATATATTTT.